The present T cell receptor beta chain was sequenced within a study of T cells in Graves' hyperthyroidism and ophthalmopathy. General study points: Researchers found most expanded thyroid clonotypes above 0.001 in blood as well.

This CDR3 region has 16 residues. V was pared by 2 bases and J by 0 bases, with 13 bases between. Germline loops: CDR1 SGHVS, CDR2 FNYEAQ. Each diagnosis drew on symptoms, thyroxine, TRAb, thyroid ultrasound and orbital computed tomography findings. TCR beta CDR3 region amplification was performed from RNA transcripts. The study used the HTBI primer set for a first-round RT-PCR of the TCR CDR3. TCRdb reprocessed the multiplex PCR reads with MiXCR, giving one entry per CDR3 protein. This sample yields just over 550,000 distinct CDR3 sequences, of which roughly 46% are seen a single time; just under 8.5% belongs to the top ten. This clonotype was counted many times. Its antigen is undetermined.

V gene TRBV7-6 combines with J gene TRBJ2-5, with a tentative D call TRBD2 (6 bases). The clonotype comes from a woman younger than 35 with Graves' hyperthyroidism. Sequenced material: peripheral blood or thyroid tissue (not recorded which). CDR3 in DNA: TGTGCCAGCAGCTTACGGCTAGCGATGTACCAAGAGACCCAGTACTTC. This encodes CASSLRLAMYQETQYF.